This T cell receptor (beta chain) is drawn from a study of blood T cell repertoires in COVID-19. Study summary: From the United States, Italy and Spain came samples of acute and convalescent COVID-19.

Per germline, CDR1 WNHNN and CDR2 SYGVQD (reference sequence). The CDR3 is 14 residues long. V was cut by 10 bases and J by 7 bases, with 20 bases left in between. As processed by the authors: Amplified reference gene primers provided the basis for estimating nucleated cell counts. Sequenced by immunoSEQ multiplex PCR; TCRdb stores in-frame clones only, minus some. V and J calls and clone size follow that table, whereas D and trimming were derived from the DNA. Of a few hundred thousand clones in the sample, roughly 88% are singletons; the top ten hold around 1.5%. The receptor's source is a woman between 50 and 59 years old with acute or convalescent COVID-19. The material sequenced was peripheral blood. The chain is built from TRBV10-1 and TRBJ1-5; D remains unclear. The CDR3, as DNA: TGCGCCACCAAAACCTTACGGTTCTCCCAGCCCCAGCATTTT. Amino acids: CATKTLRFSQPQHF.